These T cell receptor beta chains were read from a single sample in a study of T cells after yellow fever vaccination. TCRdb reprocessed the 5' RACE reads via MiXCR and lists one record per CDR3 protein. The data show roughly 250,000 distinct CDR3 sequences, 10% to 15% seen once. The material was CD4+ T cells sorted from PBMCs, obtained 45 days after the yellow fever booster vaccination. The receptors derive from a man aged 25-40 years who received the YFV17D yellow fever vaccine. Both conserved end residues are part of each CDR3. A D gene is named only where the DNA matches it firmly. Not every row has a clone size; where given, it reads once, few, many or a size class.

d_gene: NA; abundance: NA; v_gene: TRBV12-3/TRBV12-4; j_gene: TRBJ2-3; CDR3aa: CASRSSGGRSSTGDTQYF; CDR3nt: TGTGCCAGCAGGTCCTCCGGGGGGCGATCTTCTACTGGAGATACGCAGTATTTT
d_gene: NA; abundance: few; v_gene: TRBV5-6; j_gene: TRBJ1-1; CDR3aa: CASSLSLRGDEAFF; CDR3nt: TGTGCCAGCAGCTTGAGCCTTCGAGGAGATGAAGCTTTCTTT
d_gene: TRBD2; abundance: once; v_gene: TRBV30; j_gene: TRBJ2-3; CDR3aa: CAWRGGRHTDTQYF; CDR3nt: TGTGCCTGGAGGGGGGGGAGACACACAGATACGCAGTATTTT
d_gene: NA; abundance: NA; v_gene: TRBV10-2; j_gene: TRBJ1-5; CDR3aa: CASSEKGSQPQHF; CDR3nt: TGCGCCAGCAGTGAGAAAGGTAGCCAGCCCCAGCATTTT
d_gene: TRBD1; abundance: many; v_gene: TRBV5-5; j_gene: TRBJ2-6; CDR3aa: CASSLGRQGAGGANVLTF; CDR3nt: TGTGCCAGCAGCTTGGGTCGACAGGGGGCTGGTGGGGCCAACGTCCTGACTTTC
d_gene: TRBD1; abundance: NA; v_gene: TRBV7-2; j_gene: TRBJ2-1; CDR3aa: CASSFDRGTYNEQFF; CDR3nt: TGTGCCAGCAGCTTTGACAGGGGTACATACAATGAGCAGTTCTTC
d_gene: TRBD2; abundance: few; v_gene: TRBV6-5; j_gene: TRBJ2-7; CDR3aa: CASSYRREGSSYEQYF; CDR3nt: TGTGCCAGCAGTTACCGGCGGGAGGGGAGCTCCTACGAGCAGTACTTC
d_gene: TRBD2; abundance: many; v_gene: TRBV29-1; j_gene: TRBJ2-1; CDR3aa: CSVEASGGSYNEQFF; CDR3nt: TGCAGCGTTGAGGCTAGCGGGGGGTCCTACAATGAGCAGTTCTTC
d_gene: NA; abundance: few; v_gene: TRBV7-2; j_gene: TRBJ2-3; CDR3aa: CASRFDTPSTDTQYF; CDR3nt: TGTGCCAGCAGATTCGACACCCCCTCCACAGATACGCAGTATTTT
d_gene: NA; abundance: NA; v_gene: TRBV20-1; j_gene: TRBJ2-1; CDR3aa: CSAIERTIYYNEQFF; CDR3nt: TGCAGTGCCATTGAGCGGACGATATACTACAATGAGCAGTTCTTC
d_gene: TRBD1; abundance: NA; v_gene: TRBV6-1; j_gene: TRBJ1-2; CDR3aa: CASSNLQTGGYGYTF; CDR3nt: TGTGCCAGCAGCAACTTACAGACAGGGGGCTATGGCTACACCTTC
d_gene: NA; abundance: few; v_gene: TRBV7-9; j_gene: TRBJ2-3; CDR3aa: CASSTSFRLRTDTQYF; CDR3nt: TGTGCCAGCAGCACCTCCTTTCGTTTACGGACAGATACGCAGTATTTT
d_gene: NA; abundance: few; v_gene: TRBV7-9; j_gene: TRBJ2-1; CDR3aa: CASSTTSNEQFF; CDR3nt: TGTGCCAGCAGCACCACTAGCAATGAGCAGTTCTTC
d_gene: NA; abundance: NA; v_gene: TRBV6-1; j_gene: TRBJ2-7; CDR3aa: CASSAGTWSSYEQYF; CDR3nt: TGTGCCAGCAGTGCCGGAACTTGGAGCTCCTACGAGCAGTACTTC
d_gene: TRBD2; abundance: NA; v_gene: TRBV29-1; j_gene: TRBJ2-7; CDR3aa: CSVGKRSSGTYEQYF; CDR3nt: TGCAGCGTTGGTAAAAGATCTAGCGGGACCTACGAGCAGTACTTC
d_gene: TRBD2; abundance: few; v_gene: TRBV7-3; j_gene: TRBJ2-5; CDR3aa: CASSPGGVGTQYF; CDR3nt: TGTGCCAGCAGCCCCGGGGGGGTGGGGACCCAGTACTTC
d_gene: NA; abundance: NA; v_gene: TRBV6-1; j_gene: TRBJ1-1; CDR3aa: CASSEVLDDTEAFF; CDR3nt: TGTGCCAGCAGTGAAGTGTTAGACGACACTGAAGCTTTCTTT
d_gene: TRBD2; abundance: NA; v_gene: TRBV6-1; j_gene: TRBJ2-7; CDR3aa: CASRLTSGSSYEQYF; CDR3nt: TGTGCCAGCAGACTGACTAGCGGGAGCTCCTACGAGCAGTACTTC
d_gene: NA; abundance: NA; v_gene: TRBV7-9; j_gene: TRBJ1-1; CDR3aa: CASSLAVVLRGSEAFF; CDR3nt: TGTGCCAGCAGCTTAGCGGTAGTTCTGAGGGGTTCTGAAGCTTTCTTT
d_gene: TRBD1; abundance: NA; v_gene: TRBV5-1; j_gene: TRBJ2-2; CDR3aa: CASSFDRDTGELFF; CDR3nt: TGCGCCAGCAGCTTCGACAGGGACACCGGGGAGCTGTTTTTT
d_gene: NA; abundance: NA; v_gene: TRBV5-5; j_gene: TRBJ2-2; CDR3aa: CASSATGQPTGELFF; CDR3nt: TGTGCCAGCAGCGCGACGGGACAACCCACCGGGGAGCTGTTTTTT
d_gene: NA; abundance: few; v_gene: TRBV3-1; j_gene: TRBJ1-5; CDR3aa: CASSQKVDNQPQHF; CDR3nt: TGTGCCAGCAGCCAAAAAGTGGACAATCAGCCCCAGCATTTT
d_gene: NA; abundance: few; v_gene: TRBV5-1; j_gene: TRBJ2-1; CDR3aa: CASSLISANNEQFF; CDR3nt: TGCGCCAGCAGCTTGATTAGCGCCAACAATGAGCAGTTCTTC
d_gene: TRBD2; abundance: many; v_gene: TRBV20-1; j_gene: TRBJ2-3; CDR3aa: CSARDGTSGSITDTQYF; CDR3nt: TGCAGTGCTAGAGATGGGACTAGCGGGAGCATCACAGATACGCAGTATTTT
d_gene: TRBD2; abundance: few; v_gene: TRBV12-3/TRBV12-4; j_gene: TRBJ2-7; CDR3aa: CASRKAGGLYEQYF; CDR3nt: TGTGCCAGCAGGAAAGCGGGAGGGCTCTACGAGCAGTACTTC
d_gene: NA; abundance: NA; v_gene: TRBV10-3; j_gene: TRBJ2-7; CDR3aa: CAISDGYPYEQYF; CDR3nt: TGTGCCATCAGTGACGGTTACCCATACGAGCAGTACTTC